The rows below give T cell receptor beta chains drawn from one sample of a study of technical replicates of blood from several donors. TCRdb's copy holds only in-frame clones and misses some; the assay was immunoSEQ multiplex PCR. This sample has 70,000 or so clones, with about 87% found just once. The sample was PBMCs. The receptors originated from a human donor in good health. Some clones in this sample may be carry-over from other donors' samples. CDR3s include the opening cysteine and the closing phenylalanine or tryptophan. D genes are given only for firm matches. Clone size is shown for a subset of rows, as once, few, many or a class of expanded clone.

J: TRBJ2-3; D: -; V: TRBV7-9; size: -; DNA: TGTGCCAGCAGCTCGGAGCCAGATACGCAGTATTTT; CDR3: CASSSEPDTQYF
J: TRBJ2-2; D: TRBD2; V: TRBV7-3; size: -; DNA: TGTGCCAGCCGACTAGCGGAGAACACCGGGGAGCTGTTTTTT; CDR3: CASRLAENTGELFF
J: TRBJ1-4; D: -; V: TRBV7-2; size: -; DNA: TGTGCCAGCAGCGAGCCACTACCGGGTGTCTATGGAGAAAAACTGTTTTTT; CDR3: CASSEPLPGVYGEKLFF
J: TRBJ1-1; D: TRBD1; V: TRBV5-4; size: -; DNA: TGTGCCAGCAGCGCACCGGGACAGGGGGCGGACACTGAAGCTTTCTTT; CDR3: CASSAPGQGADTEAFF
J: TRBJ2-1; D: -; V: TRBV5-4; size: once; DNA: TGTGCCAGCAGCAGAGACCGGGGCAATGAGCAGTTCTTC; CDR3: CASSRDRGNEQFF
J: TRBJ1-3; D: -; V: TRBV9; size: -; DNA: TGTGCCAGCAGCGCGGGGGGTGGAAACACCATATATTTT; CDR3: CASSAGGGNTIYF
J: TRBJ1-4; D: TRBD1; V: TRBV19; size: -; DNA: TGTGCCAGTGGGGACAGAAATAATGAAAAACTGTTTTTT; CDR3: CASGDRNNEKLFF
J: TRBJ2-2; D: TRBD2; V: TRBV4-1; size: -; DNA: TGCGCCAGCAGCCCACTACTAGCGGGAGTGATCGGGGAGCTGTTTTTT; CDR3: CASSPLLAGVIGELFF
J: TRBJ2-7; D: TRBD1; V: TRBV27; size: -; DNA: TGTGCCAGTCGGACAGGGAGCTCCTACGAGCAGTACTTC; CDR3: CASRTGSSYEQYF
J: TRBJ2-2; D: -; V: TRBV14; size: -; DNA: TGTGCCAGCAGCCAAGGCCCGGGGATCGGGGAGCTGTTTTTT; CDR3: CASSQGPGIGELFF
J: TRBJ1-5; D: -; V: TRBV30; size: few; DNA: TGTGCCTGGGCGGCGGGGGGCAATCAGCCCCAGCATTTT; CDR3: CAWAAGGNQPQHF
J: TRBJ1-6; D: -; V: TRBV7-8; size: -; DNA: TGTGCCAGCAGCTTAGCCGCGGGACGGAATAATTCACCCCTCCACTTT; CDR3: CASSLAAGRNNSPLHF
J: TRBJ2-1; D: -; V: TRBV9; size: -; DNA: TGTGCCAGCAGCGCCACATCCGGGACACCGCGCGGTGAGCAGTTCTTC; CDR3: CASSATSGTPRGEQFF
J: TRBJ2-3; D: TRBD2; V: TRBV11-2; size: once; DNA: TGTGCCAGCAGCTGGACTAGCGGGACAGATACGCAGTATTTT; CDR3: CASSWTSGTDTQYF
J: TRBJ2-3; D: -; V: TRBV6-1; size: -; DNA: TGTGCCAGCAGTGCACTACGTACTAGCACAGATACGCAGTATTTT; CDR3: CASSALRTSTDTQYF
J: TRBJ2-2; D: -; V: TRBV1; size: -; DNA: TGCACCAGCAGCCAGACAGGGTTTACCGGGGAGCTGTTTTTT; CDR3: CTSSQTGFTGELFF
J: TRBJ1-1; D: TRBD1; V: TRBV5-6; size: -; DNA: TGTGCCAGCAGCTTCGGGACAGGGGGATTGGGCACTGAAGCTTTCTTT; CDR3: CASSFGTGGLGTEAFF
J: TRBJ2-7; D: TRBD2; V: TRBV27; size: -; DNA: TGTGCCAGCAGTTCCGCTAGCGGAAGTTCCTACGAGCAGTACTTC; CDR3: CASSSASGSSYEQYF
J: TRBJ1-1; D: TRBD1; V: TRBV25-1; size: -; DNA: TGTGCCATCGCCGTTCTAGGGGGCATGAACACTGAAGCTTTCTTT; CDR3: CAIAVLGGMNTEAFF
J: TRBJ2-5; D: TRBD2; V: TRBV7-3; size: -; DNA: TGTGCCAGCAGCTTACAGGCTAGCGGTGGTCGGGAGACCCAGTACTTC; CDR3: CASSLQASGGRETQYF
J: TRBJ2-7; D: TRBD2; V: TRBV2; size: -; DNA: TGTGCCAGCAGGACTAGCGGACAAAGCCCGTACGAGCAGTACTTC; CDR3: CASRTSGQSPYEQYF
J: TRBJ1-5; D: -; V: TRBV7-2; size: -; DNA: TGTGCCAGCAGCTTACAGTTCAATCAGCCCCAGCATTTT; CDR3: CASSLQFNQPQHF
J: TRBJ2-2; D: -; V: TRBV5-4; size: -; DNA: TGTGCCAGCAGAAAGAGAGGGGGGGGGTCCACCGGGGAGCTGTTTTTT; CDR3: CASRKRGGGSTGELFF
J: TRBJ2-7; D: -; V: TRBV5-1; size: -; DNA: TGCGCCAGCAGCTTGGCCAGGGAAGGCGAGCAGTACTTC; CDR3: CASSLAREGEQYF
J: TRBJ2-4; D: TRBD2; V: TRBV4-1; size: -; DNA: TGCGCCAGCAGCCAAGAGACTAGCGAAGCCAAAAACATTCAGTACTTC; CDR3: CASSQETSEAKNIQYF
J: TRBJ2-1; D: TRBD2; V: TRBV4-3; size: -; DNA: TGCGCCAGCAGCCAAGATCGGGCGAGCGGGAGGGCCTACAATGAGCAGTTCTTC; CDR3: CASSQDRASGRAYNEQFF
J: TRBJ2-5; D: -; V: TRBV7-8; size: -; DNA: TGTGCCAGCAGCTCGACTAACGTAGGGGAGACCCAGTACTTC; CDR3: CASSSTNVGETQYF
J: TRBJ2-1; D: -; V: TRBV7-2; size: -; DNA: TGTGCCAGCAGATTCCAGGGGCACAATGAGCAGTTCTTC; CDR3: CASRFQGHNEQFF
J: TRBJ2-3; D: -; V: TRBV27; size: -; DNA: TGTGCCAGCAGTCCAGGGGATAGCCCAGATACGCAGTATTTT; CDR3: CASSPGDSPDTQYF
J: TRBJ2-7; D: TRBD1; V: TRBV7-2; size: -; DNA: TGTGCCAGCAGCTTAGGTAGGACAGGCCTCTACGAGCAGTACTTC; CDR3: CASSLGRTGLYEQYF
J: TRBJ2-2; D: -; V: TRBV15; size: once; DNA: TGTGCCACCAGCAGAGTCGCGAACACCGGGGAGCTGTTTTTT; CDR3: CATSRVANTGELFF
J: TRBJ2-5; D: TRBD2; V: TRBV4-1; size: -; DNA: TGCGCCAGCAGCCAAGAAGAGGGACTAGCGGCTCAAGAGACCCAGTACTTC; CDR3: CASSQEEGLAAQETQYF
J: TRBJ1-2; D: TRBD1; V: TRBV10-3; size: -; DNA: TGTGCCATCAGTGGGGGGGACAGGGCTTCTGGCTACACCTTC; CDR3: CAISGGDRASGYTF
J: TRBJ1-2; D: TRBD1; V: TRBV7-2; size: -; DNA: TGTGCCAGCAGCTTAGTGGGAGGGACAGGGAGAGGCTACACCTTC; CDR3: CASSLVGGTGRGYTF
J: TRBJ1-2; D: -; V: TRBV2; size: -; DNA: TGTGCCAGCATTGGTGCCGGGACAACCGGCTATGGCTACACCTTC; CDR3: CASIGAGTTGYGYTF
J: TRBJ2-5; D: -; V: TRBV7-3; size: -; DNA: TGTGCCAGCAGCCAGGGGGGTGGGACCCAGTACTTC; CDR3: CASSQGGGTQYF
J: TRBJ1-3; D: -; V: TRBV29-1; size: -; DNA: TGCAGCGTTGAGGAGGGGGGAAACACCATATATTTT; CDR3: CSVEEGGNTIYF
J: TRBJ1-1; D: -; V: TRBV5-4; size: -; DNA: TGTGCCAGCAACCCCCGGGGGACGGAAGGGAACACTGAAGCTTTCTTT; CDR3: CASNPRGTEGNTEAFF
J: TRBJ2-4; D: TRBD1; V: TRBV7-2; size: -; DNA: TGTGCCAGCAGCTTTCAGACAGGGGGAGCGAACATTCAGTACTTC; CDR3: CASSFQTGGANIQYF
J: TRBJ2-5; D: TRBD2; V: TRBV4-3; size: -; DNA: TGCGCCAGCAGCCAAGATCTTACGGCTAGCGGGGAAGAGACCCAGTACTTC; CDR3: CASSQDLTASGEETQYF
J: TRBJ1-2; D: TRBD1; V: TRBV7-9; size: -; DNA: TGTGCCAGCACTCTCGGACAGGGCGATTATGGCTACACCTTC; CDR3: CASTLGQGDYGYTF
J: TRBJ2-7; D: -; V: TRBV5-6; size: -; DNA: TGTGCCAGCAGCTTGTGGCAGGCGTCCTACGAGCAGTACTTC; CDR3: CASSLWQASYEQYF
J: TRBJ2-7; D: -; V: TRBV10-3; size: once; DNA: TGTGCCATCAAGGAGAGAGCGGAGCAGCAGTACTTC; CDR3: CAIKERAEQQYF
J: TRBJ2-1; D: TRBD1; V: TRBV29-1; size: -; DNA: TGCAGCGGGACCCTGGGACAGGCCTACAATGAGCAGTTCTTC; CDR3: CSGTLGQAYNEQFF
J: TRBJ1-3; D: -; V: TRBV5-4; size: -; DNA: TGTGCCAGCAGCTTGGGGAGAAACTCTGGAAACACCATATATTTT; CDR3: CASSLGRNSGNTIYF
J: TRBJ2-7; D: -; V: TRBV20-1; size: -; DNA: TGCAGTGCAACTCAGGGTAACGAGCAGTACTTC; CDR3: CSATQGNEQYF
J: TRBJ1-2; D: TRBD1; V: TRBV2; size: -; DNA: TGTGCCAGCAGTAGGAAGTTTGCGGACAGGGGGCCGGCGTATGGCTACACCTTC; CDR3: CASSRKFADRGPAYGYTF
J: TRBJ1-3; D: -; V: TRBV28; size: few; DNA: TGTGCCAGCAGCACTCCCGGGGAAAGCTCTGGAAACACCATATATTTT; CDR3: CASSTPGESSGNTIYF
J: TRBJ2-7; D: TRBD1; V: TRBV19; size: -; DNA: TGTGCCAGCACAGGGGACGGCTACGAGCAGTACTTC; CDR3: CASTGDGYEQYF
J: TRBJ2-3; D: TRBD2; V: TRBV4-2; size: -; DNA: TGTGCCAGCGGGGACGCTAGCGGGAGAGCAGATACGCAGTATTTT; CDR3: CASGDASGRADTQYF
J: TRBJ2-7; D: -; V: TRBV4-1; size: -; DNA: TGCGCCAGCAGCCAAGGCGCAGGGTATAACTACGAGCAGTACTTC; CDR3: CASSQGAGYNYEQYF
J: TRBJ2-5; D: -; V: TRBV2; size: -; DNA: TGTGCCAGCAGTGAAGAGGGGGGGCCTAAGACCCAGTACTTC; CDR3: CASSEEGGPKTQYF